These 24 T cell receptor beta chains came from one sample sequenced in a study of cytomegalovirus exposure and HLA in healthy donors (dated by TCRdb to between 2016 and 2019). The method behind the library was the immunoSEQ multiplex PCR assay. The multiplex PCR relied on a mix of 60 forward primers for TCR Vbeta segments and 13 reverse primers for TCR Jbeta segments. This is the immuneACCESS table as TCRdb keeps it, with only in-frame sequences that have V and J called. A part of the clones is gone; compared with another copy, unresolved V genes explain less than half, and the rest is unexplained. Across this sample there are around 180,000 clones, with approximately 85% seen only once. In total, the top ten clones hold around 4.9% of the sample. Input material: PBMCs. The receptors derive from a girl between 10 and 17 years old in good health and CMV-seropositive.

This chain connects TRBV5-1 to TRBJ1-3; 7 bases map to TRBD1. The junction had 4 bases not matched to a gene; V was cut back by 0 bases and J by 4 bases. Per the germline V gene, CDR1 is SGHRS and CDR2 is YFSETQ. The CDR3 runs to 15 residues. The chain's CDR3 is CASSLGQGGGNTIYF. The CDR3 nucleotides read TGCGCCAGCAGCTTGGGACAGGGCGGAGGAAACACCATATATTTT.

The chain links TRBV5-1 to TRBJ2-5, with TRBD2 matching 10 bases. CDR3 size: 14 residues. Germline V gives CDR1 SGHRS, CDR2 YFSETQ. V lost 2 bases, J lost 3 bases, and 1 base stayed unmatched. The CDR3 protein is CASSLAGGKETQYF. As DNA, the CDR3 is TGCGCCAGCAGCTTAGCGGGGGGGAAAGAGACCCAGTACTTC.

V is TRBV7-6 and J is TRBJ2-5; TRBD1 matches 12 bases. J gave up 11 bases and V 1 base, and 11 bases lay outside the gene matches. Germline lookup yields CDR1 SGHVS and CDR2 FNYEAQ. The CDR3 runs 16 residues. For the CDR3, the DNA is TGTGCCAGCAGCTTAGGTCGGGGACAGGGGGCAAGTGAGCAGTACTTC. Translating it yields CASSLGRGQGASEQYF.

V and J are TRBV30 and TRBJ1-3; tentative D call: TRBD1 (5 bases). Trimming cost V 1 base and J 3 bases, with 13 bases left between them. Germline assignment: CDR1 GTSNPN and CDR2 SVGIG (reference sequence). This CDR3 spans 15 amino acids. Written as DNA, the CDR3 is TGTGCCTGGAGTGCCCAGGGAAGGGTTGGAAACACCATATATTTT. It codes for CAWSAQGRVGNTIYF. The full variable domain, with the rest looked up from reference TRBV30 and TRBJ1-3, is SQTIHQWPATLVQPVGSPLSLECTVEGTSNPNLYWYRQAAGRGLQLLFYSVGIGQISSEVPQNLSASRPQDRQFILSSKKLLLSDSGFYLCAWSAQGRVGNTIYFGEGSWLTVV.

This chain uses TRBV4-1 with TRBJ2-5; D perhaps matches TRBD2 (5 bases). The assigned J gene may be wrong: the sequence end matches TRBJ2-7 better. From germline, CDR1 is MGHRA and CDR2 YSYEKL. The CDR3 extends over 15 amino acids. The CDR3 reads CASPTAAASSYEQYF. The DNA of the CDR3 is TGCGCCAGCCCTACAGCGGCGGCAAGCTCCTACGAGCAGTACTTC.

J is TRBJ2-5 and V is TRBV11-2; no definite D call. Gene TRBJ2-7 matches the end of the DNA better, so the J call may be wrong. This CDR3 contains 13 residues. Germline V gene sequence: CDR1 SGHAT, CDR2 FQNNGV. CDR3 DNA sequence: TGTGCCAGCAGCTTAATTCTTATGGGCGAGCAGTACTTC. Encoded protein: CASSLILMGEQYF.

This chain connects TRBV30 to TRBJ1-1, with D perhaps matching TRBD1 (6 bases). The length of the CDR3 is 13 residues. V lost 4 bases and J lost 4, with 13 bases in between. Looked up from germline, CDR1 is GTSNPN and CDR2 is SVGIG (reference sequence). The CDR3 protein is CAWIQQGLTEAFF. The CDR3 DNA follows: TGTGCCTGGATTCAACAGGGCCTCACTGAAGCTTTCTTT.

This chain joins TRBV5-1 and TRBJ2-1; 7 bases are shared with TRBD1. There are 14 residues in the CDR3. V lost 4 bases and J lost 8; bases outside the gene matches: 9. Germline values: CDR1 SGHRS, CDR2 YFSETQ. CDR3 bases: TGCGCCAGCAGCGGGGACAGTTTTGGGGATGAGCAGTTCTTC. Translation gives CASSGDSFGDEQFF.

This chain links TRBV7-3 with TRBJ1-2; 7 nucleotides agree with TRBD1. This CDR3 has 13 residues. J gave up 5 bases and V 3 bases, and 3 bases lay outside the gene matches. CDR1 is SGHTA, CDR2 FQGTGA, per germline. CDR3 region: CASSLGTEYGYTF. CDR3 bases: TGTGCCAGCAGCTTGGGGACAGAGTATGGCTACACCTTC.

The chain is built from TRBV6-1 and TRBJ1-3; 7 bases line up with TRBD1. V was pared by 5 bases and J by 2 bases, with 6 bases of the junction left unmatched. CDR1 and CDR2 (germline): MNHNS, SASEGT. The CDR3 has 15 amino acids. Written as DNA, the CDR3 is TGTGCCAGCAGTAGACAGGGTATCACTGGAAACACCATATATTTT. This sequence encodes CASSRQGITGNTIYF.

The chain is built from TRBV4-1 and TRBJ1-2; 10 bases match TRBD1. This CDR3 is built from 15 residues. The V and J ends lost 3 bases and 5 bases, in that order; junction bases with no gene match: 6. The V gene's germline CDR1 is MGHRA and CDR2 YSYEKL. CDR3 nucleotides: TGCGCCAGCAGCCATGTGGGGACAGGGGATTATGGCTACACCTTC. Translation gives CASSHVGTGDYGYTF.

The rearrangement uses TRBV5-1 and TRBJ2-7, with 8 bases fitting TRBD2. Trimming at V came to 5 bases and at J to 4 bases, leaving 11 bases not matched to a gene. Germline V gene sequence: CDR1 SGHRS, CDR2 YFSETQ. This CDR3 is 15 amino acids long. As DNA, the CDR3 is TGCGCCAGCAGGGTAATAGGTAGCGGGGTTTACGAGCAGTACTTC. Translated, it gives CASRVIGSGVYEQYF.

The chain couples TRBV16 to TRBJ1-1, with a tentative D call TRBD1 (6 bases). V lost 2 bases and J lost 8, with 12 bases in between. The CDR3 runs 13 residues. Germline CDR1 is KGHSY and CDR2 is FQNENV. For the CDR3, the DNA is TGTGCCAGCAGCCAACGGGGGGGCACCGAAGCTTTCTTT. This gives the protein CASSQRGGTEAFF. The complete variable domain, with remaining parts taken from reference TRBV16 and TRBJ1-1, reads GEEVAQTPKHLVRGEGQKAKLYCAPIKGHSYVFWYQQVLKNEFKFLISFQNENVFDETGMPKERFSAKCLPNSPCSLEIQATKLEDSAVYFCASSQRGGTEAFFGQGTRLTVV.

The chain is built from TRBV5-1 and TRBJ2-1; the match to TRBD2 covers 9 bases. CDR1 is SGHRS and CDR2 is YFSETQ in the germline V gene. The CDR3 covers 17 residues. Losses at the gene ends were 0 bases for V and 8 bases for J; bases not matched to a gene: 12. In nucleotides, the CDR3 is TGCGCCAGCAGCTTGGCCGCTAGCGGGGAGCTAGGGGATGAGCAGTTCTTC. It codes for CASSLAASGELGDEQFF. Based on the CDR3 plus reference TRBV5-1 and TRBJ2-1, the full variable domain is KAGVTQTPRYLIKTRGQQVTLSCSPISGHRSVSWYQQTPGQGLQFLFEYFSETQRNKGNFPGRFSGRQFSNSRSEMNVSTLELGDSALYLCASSLAASGELGDEQFFGPGTRLTVL.

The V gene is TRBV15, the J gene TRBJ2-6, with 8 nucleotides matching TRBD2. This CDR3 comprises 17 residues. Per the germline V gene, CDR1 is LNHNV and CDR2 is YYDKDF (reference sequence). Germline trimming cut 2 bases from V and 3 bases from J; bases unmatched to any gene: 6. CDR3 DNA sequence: TGTGCCACCAGCAGATCCGTTCTAGCGGGTGGGGCCAACGTCCTGACTTTC. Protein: CATSRSVLAGGANVLTF.

CDR3 sequence (DNA): TGTGCCAGCAGCACTTTGGACAGGACCCAAGAGACCCAGTACTTC. It is translated as CASSTLDRTQETQYF. The chain carries TRBV7-6 and TRBJ2-5; 7 bases line up with TRBD1. The CDR3 covers 15 residues. Germline V gene lookup returns CDR1 SGHVS and CDR2 FNYEAQ. V gave up 5 bases and J gave up 1 base; unmatched junction bases: 7.

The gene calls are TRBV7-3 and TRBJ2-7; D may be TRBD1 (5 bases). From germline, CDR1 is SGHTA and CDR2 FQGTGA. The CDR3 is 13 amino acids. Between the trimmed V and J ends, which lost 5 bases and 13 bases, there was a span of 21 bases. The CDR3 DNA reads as TGTGCCAGCAGCCACCCCGGCGAAGGGGTCTTCTACTTC. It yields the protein CASSHPGEGVFYF.

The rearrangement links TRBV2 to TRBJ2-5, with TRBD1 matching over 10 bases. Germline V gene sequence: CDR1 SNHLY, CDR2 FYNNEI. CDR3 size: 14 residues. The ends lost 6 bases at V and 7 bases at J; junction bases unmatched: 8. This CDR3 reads CASSPTGQGVTQYF. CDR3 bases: TGTGCCAGCAGCCCGACAGGACAGGGGGTGACCCAGTACTTC.

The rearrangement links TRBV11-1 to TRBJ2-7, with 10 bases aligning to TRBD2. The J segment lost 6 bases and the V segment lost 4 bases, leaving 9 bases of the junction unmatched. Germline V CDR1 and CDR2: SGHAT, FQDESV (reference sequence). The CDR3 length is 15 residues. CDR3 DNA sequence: TGTGCCAGCAGCTCAGGGCTAGCGGGGGTCGGCGAGCAGTACTTC. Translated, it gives CASSSGLAGVGEQYF.

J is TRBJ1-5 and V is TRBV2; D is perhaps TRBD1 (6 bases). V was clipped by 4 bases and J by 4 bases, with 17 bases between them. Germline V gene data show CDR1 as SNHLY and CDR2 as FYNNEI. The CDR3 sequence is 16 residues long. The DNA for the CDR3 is TGTGCCAGCAGTGTCCCACCAGGGGAAGGGAATCAGCCCCAGCATTTT. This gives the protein CASSVPPGEGNQPQHF.

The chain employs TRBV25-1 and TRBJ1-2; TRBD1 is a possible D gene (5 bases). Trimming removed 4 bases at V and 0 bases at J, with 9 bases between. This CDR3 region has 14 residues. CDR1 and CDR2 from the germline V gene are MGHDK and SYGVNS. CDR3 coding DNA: TGTGCCAGCAGTGCGGGACTGCCTAACTATGGCTACACCTTC. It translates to CASSAGLPNYGYTF.

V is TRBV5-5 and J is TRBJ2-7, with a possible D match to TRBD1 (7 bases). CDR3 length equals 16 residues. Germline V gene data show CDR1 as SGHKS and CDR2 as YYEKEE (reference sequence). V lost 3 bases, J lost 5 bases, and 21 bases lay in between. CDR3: CASSSRPGGIPHEQYF. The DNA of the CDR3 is TGTGCCAGCAGCTCCCGACCAGGGGGGATACCACACGAGCAGTACTTC.

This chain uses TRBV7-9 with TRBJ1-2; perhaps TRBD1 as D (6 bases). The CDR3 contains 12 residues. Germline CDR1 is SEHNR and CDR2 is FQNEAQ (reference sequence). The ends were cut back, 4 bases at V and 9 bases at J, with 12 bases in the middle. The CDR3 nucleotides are TGTGCCAGCAGCTGGGACAAAGGGAGCTACACCTTC. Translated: CASSWDKGSYTF.

CDR3 nucleotide sequence: TGTGCCAGCAGCGTAGGGGCCAGGGAAGACACTAACTATGGCTACACCTTC. Translated: CASSVGAREDTNYGYTF. The chain joins TRBV9 to TRBJ1-2; TRBD1 might be the D (5 bases). Germline V lookup: CDR1 SGDLS, CDR2 YYNGEE. Trimming removed 0 bases from V and 0 bases from J, with 15 bases in between. The CDR3 totals 17 residues.